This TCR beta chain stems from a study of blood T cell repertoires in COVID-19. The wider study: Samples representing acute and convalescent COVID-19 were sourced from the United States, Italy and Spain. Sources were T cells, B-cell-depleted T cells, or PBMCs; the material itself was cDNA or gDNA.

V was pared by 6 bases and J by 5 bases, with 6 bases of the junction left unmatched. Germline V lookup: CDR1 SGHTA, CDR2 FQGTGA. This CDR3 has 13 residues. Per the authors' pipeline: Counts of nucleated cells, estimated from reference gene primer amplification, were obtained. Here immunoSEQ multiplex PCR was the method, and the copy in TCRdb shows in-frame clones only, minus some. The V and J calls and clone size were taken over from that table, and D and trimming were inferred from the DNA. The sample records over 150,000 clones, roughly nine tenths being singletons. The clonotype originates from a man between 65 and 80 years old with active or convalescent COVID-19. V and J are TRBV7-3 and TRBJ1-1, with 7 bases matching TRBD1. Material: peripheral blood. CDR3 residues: CASRWDRGTEAFF. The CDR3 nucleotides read TGTGCCAGCAGATGGGACAGAGGGACTGAAGCTTTCTTT.